The 21 T cell receptor beta chains listed next were all sequenced from one sample in a study of response to subunit inactivated influenza vaccine. Each CDR3 protein gets one entry after TCRdb re-called the RT-PCR reads with MiXCR. Among hundreds of thousands of distinct CDR3 sequences listed, around 20% were seen once. Material: PBMCs from blood, obtained roughly 5 days after vaccination. Receptor source: a man between 50 and 59 years old who received an inactivated influenza vaccine.

V usage is TRBV11-2 and J usage is TRBJ2-1; 8 bases align to TRBD2. V lost 1 base and J lost 9; bases outside the gene matches: 8. Germline-derived CDR1 and CDR2 are SGHAT and FQNNGV. This CDR3 region has 15 residues. The CDR3 bases are TGTGCCAGCAGCTTAGGGGTAGCGGGGAAGGGTGAGCAGTTCTTC. This encodes CASSLGVAGKGEQFF.

CDR3 loop: CSARIRSFRDTQYF. As DNA, the CDR3 is TGCAGTGCTAGAATTCGGAGCTTCAGGGATACGCAGTATTTT. The rearrangement joins TRBV20-1 to TRBJ2-3; D is undetermined. CDR3 length: 14 residues. The V and J ends lost 2 bases and 6 bases respectively, with 15 bases between them. Germline CDR1 and CDR2: DFQATT and SNEGSKA (reference sequence).

The chain employs TRBV11-2 and TRBJ2-7, with 8 nucleotides matching TRBD1. CDR3 size: 14 residues. Losses at the gene ends were 6 bases for V and 9 bases for J; bases not matched to a gene: 13. CDR1 is SGHAT, CDR2 FQNNGV, per germline. CDR3 bases: TGTGCCAGCAGGGCCGGGACAGGAGCCCCCGGGCAGTACTTC. Its protein is CASRAGTGAPGQYF.

The genes are TRBV30 and TRBJ2-5; D is possibly TRBD2 (5 bases). CDR1 is GTSNPN, CDR2 SVGIG, per germline (reference sequence). This CDR3 region has 13 residues. Trimming cost V 3 bases and J 5 bases, with 13 bases left between them. CDR3 in amino acids: CAWSHVGVETQYF. Written as DNA, the CDR3 is TGTGCCTGGAGCCACGTCGGGGTTGAGACCCAGTACTTC.

The chain combines TRBV29-1 with TRBJ2-7, with 14 nucleotides matching TRBD2. The CDR3 runs 16 residues. With 3 bases clipped from V and 2 bases from J, the junction kept 6 bases outside the gene matches. Per germline, CDR1 SQVTM and CDR2 ANQGSEA. The CDR3 region is CSVEGLAGVTPYEQYF. The CDR3, as DNA: TGCAGCGTTGAGGGACTAGCGGGAGTGACACCCTACGAGCAGTACTTC.

This clonotype came up many times. This rearrangement joins TRBV7-2 to TRBJ2-1; 9 bases line up with TRBD2. The CDR3 is made up of 16 amino acids. Losses at the gene ends were 2 bases for V and 3 bases for J; bases not matched to a gene: 5. CDR1 is SGHTA and CDR2 is FQGNSA in the germline V gene. In DNA form, the CDR3 reads TGTGCCAGCAGCTTATGGCGGGAGGGCCGCTACAATGAGCAGTTCTTC. Amino acid sequence: CASSLWREGRYNEQFF.

The chain recombines TRBV4-2 with TRBJ2-6, with 8 bases identical to TRBD2. Germline assignment: CDR1 LGHNA and CDR2 YNFKEQ. Trimming at V came to 1 base and at J to 0 bases, leaving 8 bases not matched to a gene. This CDR3 contains 19 residues. In nucleotides, the CDR3 is TGTGCCAGCAGCCAAGCTGGGCGGGGGGCCTTCTCTGGGGCCAACGTCCTGACTTTC. Translated: CASSQAGRGAFSGANVLTF.

The CDR3 loop is CASSSDRQPQHF. CDR3 in DNA: TGTGCCAGCAGTTCTGATCGTCAGCCCCAGCATTTT. The chain uses TRBV6-2 or TRBV6-3 and TRBJ1-5; the D is unclear. The CDR3 contains 12 residues. V dropped 4 bases and J dropped 6 bases, with 7 bases sitting between them. Germline lookup yields CDR1 MNHEY and CDR2 SVGEGT.

Worth noting for this clonotype: This may be a read error: a much more frequent sequence differs by one nucleotide. The chain recombines TRBV9 with TRBJ2-1; 10 positions agree with TRBD2. After removal of 4 bases from V and 5 bases from J, the junction contained 3 bases not matched to a gene. The CDR3 contains 14 residues. Germline V gives CDR1 SGDLS, CDR2 YYNGEE. The CDR3 DNA follows: TGTGCCAGCAGCACTAGCGGGATCAACAATGAGCAGTTCTTC. Its translation is CASSTSGINNEQFF.

The CDR3 spells CATQTGGDTGELFF. In DNA, the CDR3 is TGTGCCACCCAGACAGGGGGGGACACCGGGGAGCTGTTTTTT. The V gene is TRBV10-3, the J gene TRBJ2-2; 9 positions match TRBD1. Germline lookup yields CDR1 ENHRY and CDR2 SYGVKD. The V gene end was trimmed by 10 bases and the J gene end by 3 bases; junction bases not matched to a gene: 6. The CDR3 extends over 14 amino acids.

The chain recombines TRBV4-2 with TRBJ2-7, with 12 bases lining up with TRBD2. J lost 6 bases, V lost 8 bases, and 11 bases had no gene match. Germline V gives CDR1 LGHNA, CDR2 YNFKEQ. The CDR3 runs 15 residues. The chain's CDR3 is CASGEERLAGAEQYF. CDR3 DNA: TGTGCCAGCGGCGAAGAGAGACTAGCGGGAGCCGAGCAGTACTTC.

This chain connects TRBV2 to TRBJ2-7; 9 bases fit TRBD1. The junction had 9 bases not matched to a gene; V was cut back by 0 bases and J by 0 bases. This CDR3 is built from 18 residues. Germline values: CDR1 SNHLY, CDR2 FYNNEI. The CDR3 bases are TGTGCCAGCAGTGAAGCGCTTGCCGGGACAGGGCGCTCCTACGAGCAGTACTTC. This gives the protein CASSEALAGTGRSYEQYF.

This sequence joins TRBV5-1 and TRBJ2-2; 7 bases are shared with TRBD2. From germline, CDR1 is SGHRS and CDR2 YFSETQ. The CDR3 spans 17 residues. The J segment lost 0 bases and the V segment lost 1 base, leaving 6 bases of the junction unmatched. CDR3 amino acids: CASSLLGLQSNTGELFF. The CDR3 DNA reads TGCGCCAGCAGCTTGTTGGGACTACAATCGAACACCGGGGAGCTGTTTTTT.

The chain couples TRBV3-1 to TRBJ2-5; 14 nucleotides agree with TRBD2. Germline loops: CDR1 LGHDT, CDR2 YNNKEL (reference sequence). Trimming removed 4 bases from V and 5 bases from J; junction bases left unmatched: 9. The CDR3 covers 17 residues. DNA of the CDR3: TGTGCCAGCAGCCGGGGACTAGCGGGGGCCATTGCGGAGACCCAGTACTTC. Translated: CASSRGLAGAIAETQYF.

This sequence joins TRBV7-8 and TRBJ1-2; D gene unclear. The CDR3 runs to 14 residues. Per the germline V gene, CDR1 is SGHVS and CDR2 is FQNEAQ. Trimming took off 6 bases at V and 4 bases at J, with 15 bases between the two ends. CDR3: CASRSGHDSYGYTF. The CDR3 DNA reads as TGTGCCAGCAGATCCGGCCACGACTCCTATGGCTACACCTTC.

This clonotype was detected many times. This chain joins TRBV4-3 and TRBJ2-2; 13 bases are shared with TRBD2. Trimming cost V 3 bases and J 0 bases; bases outside gene matches: 4. The CDR3 totals 18 residues. Per germline, CDR1 LGHNA and CDR2 YSLEER. This CDR3 is CASSHGLAGAANTGELFF. CDR3 DNA: TGCGCCAGCAGCCACGGACTAGCGGGAGCTGCGAACACCGGGGAGCTGTTTTTT.

The chain's CDR3 is CASSWDRMGYEQYF. The CDR3 region has the DNA TGTGCCAGCAGCTGGGACAGAATGGGGTACGAGCAGTACTTC. This chain joins TRBV7-2 and TRBJ2-7; 7 bases align to TRBD1. V dropped 4 bases and J dropped 4; count of bases not matched to a gene: 7. Per germline, CDR1 SGHTA and CDR2 FQGNSA. The CDR3 is 14 amino acids.

This clonotype has at least ten counts. The chain uses TRBV29-1 and TRBJ2-1, with D uncertain. The CDR3 contains 12 residues. V lost 7 bases and J lost 4, with 11 bases in between. Germline V gives CDR1 SQVTM, CDR2 ANQGSEA. CDR3 DNA sequence: TGCAGCGCCTCCTCTTTATACAATGAGCAGTTCTTC. It specifies CSASSLYNEQFF.

The V gene is TRBV20-1, the J gene TRBJ2-7; D might be TRBD2 (7 bases). The CDR3 totals 15 residues. Germline V gives CDR1 DFQATT, CDR2 SNEGSKA (reference sequence). V was pared by 0 bases and J by 3 bases, with 15 bases between. As DNA, the CDR3 is TGCAGTGCTAGAGATAGGGTAGGGGGGGTCTACGAGCAGTACTTC. This encodes CSARDRVGGVYEQYF.

The chain's CDR3 is CAISDTGVTEAFF. CDR3 sequence (DNA): TGTGCCATCAGTGATACAGGGGTAACTGAAGCTTTCTTT. The J gene is TRBJ1-1, the V gene TRBV10-3, with 7 bases fitting TRBD1. This CDR3 has 13 amino acids. Germline assignment: CDR1 ENHRY and CDR2 SYGVKD. The V and J ends lost 3 bases and 5 bases, in that order; junction bases with no gene match: 3.

V usage is TRBV7-9 and J usage is TRBJ2-1, with 8 positions matching TRBD1. J lost 4 bases, V lost 5 bases, and 7 bases had no gene match. Germline CDR1 and CDR2: SEHNR and FQNEAQ (reference sequence). This CDR3 spans 15 amino acids. DNA for the CDR3: TGTGCCAGCAGCCCGGGACAGGACCCTTACAATGAGCAGTTCTTC. As protein: CASSPGQDPYNEQFF.